The 22 T cell receptor beta chains below all came from one sample that was sequenced in a study of blood T cell repertoires in COVID-19. Assay used: immunoSEQ multiplex PCR; TCRdb lists only in-frame clones, some missing. The sample lists over 200,000 clones, around 86% occurring once. Sequenced sample: peripheral blood. Receptors were obtained from a human donor in a cohort sampled during active COVID-19.

The chain couples TRBV2 to TRBJ2-7; 9 bases are a match to TRBD2. The CDR3 extends over 16 amino acids. After removal of 3 bases from V and 1 base from J, the junction contained 7 bases not matched to a gene. Per germline, CDR1 SNHLY and CDR2 FYNNEI. The CDR3 DNA reads TGTGCCAGCAGTGATTACGGGACTAGCCAATCCTACGAGCAGTACTTC. Protein: CASSDYGTSQSYEQYF. The variable domain in full, with the rest retrieved from reference TRBV2 and TRBJ2-7, is EPEVTQTPSHQVTQMGQEVILRCVPISNHLYFYWYRQILGQKVEFLVSFYNNEISEKSEIFDDQFSVERPDGSNFTLKIRSTKLEDSAMYFCASSDYGTSQSYEQYFGPGTRLTVT.

The chain is built from TRBV5-1 and TRBJ1-4, with a possible D match to TRBD1 (5 bases). The germline V and J ends were trimmed by 1 base and 4 bases, with 14 bases remaining between them. The germline V gene has CDR1 SGHRS and CDR2 YFSETQ. The CDR3 totals 16 residues. The chain's CDR3 is CASSLLGATHNEKLFF. In DNA form, the CDR3 reads TGCGCCAGCAGCTTGTTAGGGGCAACACATAATGAAAAACTGTTTTTT.

The chain has TRBV7-9 and TRBJ2-1; D remains ambiguous. Trimming removed 0 bases at V and 6 bases at J, with 12 bases between. Germline V CDR1 and CDR2: SEHNR, FQNEAQ (reference sequence). CDR3 size: 15 residues. CDR3 coding DNA: TGTGCCAGCAGCTTAGCTCACCTATACCCCAATGAGCAGTTCTTC. Encoded protein: CASSLAHLYPNEQFF.

The V gene is TRBV7-7, the J gene TRBJ2-7; 9 bases map to TRBD1. CDR3 length: 14 amino acids. Per germline, CDR1 SSHAT and CDR2 FNYEAQ (reference sequence). The V segment lost 5 bases and the J segment 1 base; nucleotides outside the gene matches: 3. CDR3 sequence reads: CASSAGTGSYEQYF. The CDR3 DNA follows: TGTGCCAGCAGCGCCGGGACAGGGTCCTACGAGCAGTACTTC. The full variable domain, completed using reference TRBV7-7 and TRBJ2-7, is GAGVSQSPRYKVTKRGQDVTLRCDPISSHATLYWYQQALGQGPEFLTYFNYEAQPDKSGLPSDRFSAERPEGSISTLTIQRTEQRDSAMYRCASSAGTGSYEQYFGPGTRLTVT.

The gene calls are TRBV7-8 and TRBJ2-1; 8 bases fit TRBD1. The germline gives CDR1 SGHVS, CDR2 FQNEAQ. V was pared by 2 bases and J by 10 bases, with 10 bases of the junction left unmatched. The CDR3 has 15 amino acids. For the CDR3, the DNA is TGTGCCAGCAGCTTAAAGGTTCCAGGGGGCGAGGAGCAGTTCTTC. This translates into CASSLKVPGGEEQFF.

The chain joins TRBV27 to TRBJ2-1, with 8 positions matching TRBD2. J lost 2 bases, V lost 0 bases, and 0 bases had no gene match. The germline V gene encodes CDR1 MNHEY and CDR2 SMNVEV (reference sequence). This CDR3 has 15 residues. In DNA form, the CDR3 reads TGTGCCAGCAGTTTATCACTAGCGGCCTACAATGAGCAGTTCTTC. Translating gives CASSLSLAAYNEQFF.

The rearrangement joins TRBV5-3 to TRBJ1-1; 9 bases agree with TRBD1. TRBV5-3 is an ORF; its function is uncertain. Unmatched junction bases numbered 20, after V lost 2 bases and J lost 3 bases. The CDR3 spans 20 residues. The chain's CDR3 is CARSFPYRTGGTGMDTEAFF. CDR3 sequence (DNA): TGTGCCAGAAGCTTTCCATACAGAACAGGGGGCACGGGTATGGACACTGAAGCTTTCTTT.

This clone has just one count. V is TRBV10-1 and J is TRBJ1-4, with TRBD1 identical over 7 bases. J lost 0 bases, V lost 2 bases, and 6 bases had no gene match. Germline CDR1 and CDR2: WNHNN and SYGVQD (reference sequence). The CDR3 runs 17 residues. The CDR3 spells CASSETGDLATNEKLFF. Written as DNA, the CDR3 is TGCGCCAGCAGTGAGACAGGGGACCTTGCAACTAATGAAAAACTGTTTTTT.

The CDR3 sequence: CASSLGQVYEQYF. The CDR3 DNA is TGTGCCAGCAGTTTAGGACAGGTATACGAGCAGTACTTC. The V gene is TRBV12-3 or TRBV12-4, the J gene TRBJ2-7; D possibly corresponds to TRBD1 (6 bases). The CDR3 has 13 amino acids. Trimming shortened V by 1 base and J by 4 bases, and 8 bases separated the two germline ends.

The chain employs TRBV29-1 and TRBJ1-3; 9 nucleotides match TRBD1. Germline CDR1 is SQVTM and CDR2 is ANQGSEA. Unmatched junction bases numbered 0, after V lost 4 bases and J lost 2 bases. The CDR3 covers 13 residues. The CDR3 spells CSVGQGAGNTIYF. CDR3 bases: TGCAGCGTTGGACAGGGGGCTGGAAACACCATATATTTT.

This CDR3 is CASSLGDTLYNEQFF. In DNA, the CDR3 is TGTGCCAGCAGCTTAGGGGACACCTTATACAATGAGCAGTTCTTC. The V and J genes are TRBV7-9 and TRBJ2-1; tentatively, D is TRBD1 (6 bases). This CDR3 is built from 15 residues. The V end lost 1 base, the J end lost 4 bases, and 11 bases lay between the germline ends. CDR1 is SEHNR, CDR2 FQNEAQ, per germline (reference sequence). The full variable domain, its missing parts supplied by reference TRBV7-9 and TRBJ2-1, is DTGVSQNPRHKITKRGQNVTFRCDPISEHNRLYWYRQTLGQGPEFLTYFQNEAQLEKSRLLSDRFSAERPKGSFSTLEIQRTEQGDSAMYLCASSLGDTLYNEQFFGPGTRLTVL.

This clone was found a few times. This sequence joins TRBV18 and TRBJ1-1, with D possibly being TRBD1 (5 bases). V shed 5 bases and J shed 4 bases, with 17 bases lying between them. Germline V gene sequence: CDR1 KGHSH, CDR2 LQKENI. The CDR3 sequence is 15 residues long. CDR3 amino acids: CASSLGTAGRTEAFF. CDR3 bases: TGTGCCAGCTCATTAGGGACGGCGGGGCGCACTGAAGCTTTCTTT.

This chain joins TRBV5-6 and TRBJ2-7, with 7 bases identical to TRBD2. There are 12 residues in the CDR3. From germline, CDR1 is SGHDT and CDR2 YYEEEE. The J segment lost 4 bases and the V segment lost 3 bases, leaving 1 base of the junction unmatched. The DNA for the CDR3 is TGTGCCAGCAGCTCGGGACTATACGAGCAGTACTTC. Protein product: CASSSGLYEQYF.

This clone was observed once. V gene TRBV28 combines with J gene TRBJ1-6; possibly TRBD1 for D (6 bases). The germline V and J ends were trimmed by 5 bases and 10 bases, with 12 bases remaining between them. The CDR3 is 13 amino acids. Germline V gives CDR1 MDHEN, CDR2 SYDVKM. CDR3 sequence reads: CASSVGGGSPLHF. The CDR3, as DNA: TGTGCCAGCAGTGTAGGGGGGGGGTCACCCCTCCACTTT.

The chain employs TRBV19 and TRBJ1-3, with D unresolved. V gave up 3 bases and J gave up 0 bases, with 3 bases separating them. Germline CDR1 LNHDA, CDR2 SQIVND (reference sequence). The CDR3 loop spans 13 amino acids. CDR3 protein: CASSIISGNTIYF. The CDR3 DNA is TGTGCCAGTAGTATCATCTCTGGAAACACCATATATTTT.

The rearrangement uses TRBV7-2 and TRBJ2-7; D unresolved. With 5 bases removed from V and 6 bases from J, the gap between germline ends came to 17 bases. CDR1 is SGHTA and CDR2 is FQGNSA in the germline V gene. This CDR3 comprises 14 residues. CDR3 protein: CASSLSPTVPEQYF. The CDR3 bases are TGTGCCAGCAGCCTAAGTCCCACAGTGCCCGAGCAGTACTTC.

This clone was seen a few times. V is TRBV5-4 and J is TRBJ2-1, with D possibly matching TRBD1 (5 bases). In germline, CDR1 is SGHNT, CDR2 YYREEE (reference sequence). V gave up 1 base and J gave up 9 bases, with 17 bases separating them. This CDR3 comprises 15 residues. The DNA for the CDR3 is TGTGCCAGCAGCTTGTCCAGGGTGAATCCGGGTGAGCAGTTCTTC. It yields the protein CASSLSRVNPGEQFF.

The gene calls are TRBV10-3 and TRBJ1-2; 7 nucleotides align to TRBD1. The germline gives CDR1 ENHRY, CDR2 SYGVKD. The junction had 7 bases not matched to a gene; V was cut back by 5 bases and J by 4 bases. The CDR3 contains 14 residues. Here the CDR3 DNA reads TGTGCCATCAGTCGACAGGGTGTGAGCTATGGCTACACCTTC. Its protein is CAISRQGVSYGYTF.

This sequence joins TRBV28 and TRBJ1-2, with D maybe TRBD1 (5 bases). The length of the CDR3 is 11 residues. Germline CDR1 and CDR2: MDHEN and SYDVKM. The V end was cut by 6 bases, the J end by 11 bases, with 13 bases between. The CDR3 region is CASRKPGWYTF. Here the CDR3 DNA reads TGTGCCAGCAGAAAACCAGGGTGGTACACCTTC.

The chain's CDR3 is CASSPTPQETQYF. The CDR3 DNA is TGTGCCAGCTCACCCACTCCCCAAGAGACCCAGTACTTC. The J gene is TRBJ2-5, the V gene TRBV18; D gene uncertain. The V end was cut by 3 bases, the J end by 1 base, with 6 bases between. From germline, CDR1 is KGHSH and CDR2 LQKENI. The CDR3 has 13 residues.

This clone was detected once. The CDR3 reads CASSLAEGVGYTF. The CDR3 DNA is TGCGCCAGCAGCTTGGCCGAGGGGGTCGGCTACACCTTC. The chain has TRBV5-1 and TRBJ1-2; possibly TRBD1 for D (6 bases). Trimming removed 0 bases at V and 8 bases at J, with 11 bases between. From germline, CDR1 is SGHRS and CDR2 YFSETQ. The CDR3 has 13 amino acids. The complete variable domain, with remaining parts taken from reference TRBV5-1 and TRBJ1-2, reads KAGVTQTPRYLIKTRGQQVTLSCSPISGHRSVSWYQQTPGQGLQFLFEYFSETQRNKGNFPGRFSGRQFSNSRSEMNVSTLELGDSALYLCASSLAEGVGYTFGSGTRLTVV.

The chain recombines TRBV30 with TRBJ2-7, with 11 nucleotides matching TRBD2. CDR3 length equals 13 residues. Per the germline V gene, CDR1 is GTSNPN and CDR2 is SVGIG (reference sequence). V shed 8 bases, J shed 2 bases, and the junction held 5 bases outside the gene matches. The DNA of the CDR3 is TGTGCCGGCCTAGCGGGAGGACCCTACGAGCAGTACTTC. Residues: CAGLAGGPYEQYF.